This T cell receptor beta chain was observed in a study of blood T cells in healthy people across ages. Looking at the study overall: Template switching captured about one barcoded beta molecule per two T cells.

The use of a sample-barcoded 5' primer and a J-beta primer mix characterized a second PCR of about 7 to 12 cycles. At least 3 million CDR3-containing paired-end reads were obtained per sample. MiXCR, run by TCRdb on the 5' RACE reads, gives a single entry per CDR3 protein. The sample lists about 640,000 distinct CDR3 sequences, roughly three fifths occurring once. CDR3 length: 15 amino acids. Trimming stripped 2 bases from V and 8 bases from J, with 13 bases between. In germline, CDR1 is MNHNS, CDR2 SASEGT. The source material was blood. The J gene is TRBJ2-6, the V gene TRBV6-1; a possible D gene is TRBD2 (5 bases). This sequence originates from a man in his 60s in good health. As DNA, the CDR3 is TGTGCCAGCAGTGAACCGGGAATGGGGACCAACGTCCTGACTTTC. This gives the protein CASSEPGMGTNVLTF.